This T cell receptor (beta chain) is drawn from a study of T cell responses to AZD1222 COVID-19 vaccine (dated by TCRdb to the early 2020s). Background on the whole study: AZD1222 recipients whose second dose came at about 4 weeks and those whose second dose came at about 12 weeks were combined into one group, since spike-specific TCR depth and breadth did not differ between the two schedules. A total of over 230 trial participants underwent TCR sequencing, of whom 200 to 220 received two doses of AZD1222 and approximately 25 received two doses of the MenACWY control vaccine. Enrollment into the trials was organized by age into subgroups of 18-55, 56-69 and 70-plus years, and those subgroups contained roughly 150, 30 and 60 TCR-sequenced participants, respectively. Points the paper makes about the study in general: Only 5 to 7 AZD1222 recipients were SARS-CoV-2 seropositive at baseline, limiting conclusions about previously exposed vaccinees. No day 14 peak-response samples were available, so repertoires were characterized only after the peak T cell response. Nearly half of unique spike-specific TCRs reportedly recognized epitopes outside regions mutated in the B.1.351 and B.1.1.7 variants. The whole spike protein was spanned by vaccine-associated CD4 TCRs, and dominant responses were seen in regions 160-218 and 743-854. In the small 56-69-year group, the increase in depth fell short of significance, most likely because of low power. Participants were mostly white British and included more females than males, and it was suggested by the authors that clonal diversity may have been underestimated. Spike-specific TCR breadth and depth rose significantly after two AZD1222 doses compared with day 0 and with MenACWY recipients.

Details on this clone: The antigen it recognizes is unknown. Base qualities were left out, and no much larger clone turns up one base away.

Via the germline V gene (reference sequence), CDR1 is MNHEY and CDR2 SMNVEV. Inclusive of the bounding cysteine and phenylalanine, the CDR3 is 17 residues long. CDR3 DNA only is kept here, 51 bases in frame from base 1. Here V drops 3 bases and J drops 7 bases, and the junction holds 9 bases not matched to any gene. The time point label for this specimen denotes: baseline before first vaccination. Vaccinee samples were obtained from the UK trials COV001 and COV002, which included a single-blind randomized controlled phase 2/3 trial of AZD1222 (ChAdOx1 nCoV-19) in healthy adults. For TCRbeta chain sequencing, PBMC samples from trial participants were taken at day 0 and at day 28 after the second dose. The CDR3 regions of human TCRbeta chains were subjected to immunosequencing. As for how the authors treated the data: Repertoire TCRs were matched against a reference library of SARS-CoV-2-specific TCRs generated with the MIRA antigen-specificity platform. Breadth was defined as the fraction of unique TCRs that were SARS-CoV-2-associated, and depth was defined as the fraction of total T cells that were SARS-CoV-2-associated. Using the MIRA data, each spike-specific TCR was assigned both to the spike region to which the TCR was reactive and to a CD4 or CD8 class. Log10-transformed breadth and depth values were compared by one-way ANOVA with Sidak's multiple comparisons tests. TCRdb holds this immuneACCESS table with in-frame rearrangements only. Some clones are missing; in checked studies, unresolved V genes explain under half, and the rest has no known cause. V, J and clone size derive from that table, while D and trimming were established from the DNA sequence. For this sample the table gives over 100,000 clones, of which 90% were detected only once. 6.9% of the sample goes to the ten largest clones.

The sample here was peripheral blood, taken on day 0 of AZD1222 vaccination. The V gene is TRBV27 and the J gene is TRBJ2-2, with 12 middle bases fitting TRBD2. The TCR was taken from an adult in good health. The DNA sequence reads TGTGCCAGCAGTTTCCCCCTAGCGGGGGGGCTGTTCGGGGAGCTGTTTTTT. Translation gives CASSFPLAGGLFGELFF.